The rows below give T cell receptor beta chains drawn from one sample of a study of Graves' ophthalmopathy and Graves' hyperthyroidism. MiXCR was run by TCRdb on the multiplex PCR reads, yielding one entry per CDR3 protein. The data contain 150,000 to 200,000 distinct CDR3 sequences, 39% of them seen just once; the ten biggest clones take up roughly 8.9%. What was sequenced was peripheral blood. The receptors shown here come from a young man with Graves' ophthalmopathy. CDR3s include the opening cysteine and the closing phenylalanine or tryptophan. Each record gives: V gene, J gene, clone size, D gene, CDR3 protein, CDR3 DNA. A D gene is named only where the DNA matches it firmly. Size tells how often a clone was seen (once, few, many) or the class of an expanded clone, and some rows leave it out.

V: TRBV11-2; J: TRBJ2-7; size: many; D: TRBD1; CDR3: CASSLDRDRVALEQYF; DNA: TGTGCCAGCAGCTTAGACCGGGACAGGGTGGCGCTCGAGCAGTACTTC
V: TRBV6-1; J: TRBJ2-5; size: few; D: -; CDR3: CASRNPPETQYF; DNA: TGTGCCAGCAGAAACCCTCCCGAGACCCAGTACTTC
V: TRBV6-4; J: TRBJ1-5; size: -; D: TRBD1; CDR3: CASSHRDRQYSNQPQHF; DNA: TGTGCCAGCAGTCACCGGGACAGGCAATATAGCAATCAGCCCCAGCATTTT
V: TRBV7-9; J: TRBJ1-2; size: many; D: -; CDR3: CASSFSSNRAGYTF; DNA: TGTGCCAGCAGCTTTAGCTCAAACAGGGCGGGCTACACCTTC
V: TRBV7-3; J: TRBJ2-7; size: many; D: TRBD1; CDR3: CASSPGQGAWFEQYF; DNA: TGTGCCAGCAGCCCCGGACAGGGGGCTTGGTTCGAGCAGTACTTC
V: TRBV28; J: TRBJ1-5; size: many; D: TRBD1; CDR3: CASSPVQGNNQPQHF; DNA: TGTGCCAGCAGTCCTGTACAGGGGAACAATCAGCCCCAGCATTTT
V: TRBV12-3/TRBV12-4; J: TRBJ2-5; size: many; D: TRBD1; CDR3: CASRTGLETQYF; DNA: TGTGCCAGCAGGACAGGGCTTGAGACCCAGTACTTC
V: TRBV28; J: TRBJ1-1; size: many; D: TRBD1; CDR3: CASSVDRPNTEAFF; DNA: TGTGCCAGCAGTGTGGACAGGCCAAACACTGAAGCTTTCTTT
V: TRBV6-1; J: TRBJ2-5; size: -; D: TRBD2; CDR3: CASRGTSLNQETQYF; DNA: TGTGCCAGCAGGGGGACTAGTTTAAACCAAGAGACCCAGTACTTC
V: TRBV6-1; J: TRBJ1-2; size: -; D: TRBD1; CDR3: CATGTVYTF; DNA: TGTGCCACCGGGACAGTCTACACCTTC
V: TRBV30; J: TRBJ1-1; size: -; D: -; CDR3: CAWNRGNTEAFF; DNA: TGTGCCTGGAATCGGGGGAACACTGAAGCTTTCTTT
V: TRBV19; J: TRBJ1-2; size: many; D: -; CDR3: CASAFYGYTF; DNA: TGTGCCAGCGCGTTCTATGGCTACACCTTC
V: TRBV4-1; J: TRBJ2-7; size: many; D: -; CDR3: CASSQETGDRYEQYF; DNA: TGCGCCAGCAGCCAAGAAACAGGAGATAGATACGAGCAGTACTTC
V: TRBV6-2/TRBV6-3; J: TRBJ2-7; size: once; D: TRBD2; CDR3: CASSYSAGLAGVSYEQYF; DNA: TGTGCCAGCAGTTACTCCGCCGGACTAGCGGGGGTGAGCTACGAGCAGTACTTC